Given below is one TCR beta chain in context. All donors were healthy HIV-negative adults lacking recent acute infections or vaccinations. When samples were unsorted, some 90 million PBMCs were used for genomic DNA. This specimen comes from a study of shared clonotypes between healthy human individuals. Turning to the study itself: The composition of the donors was a couple of women and a few men aged 18 to 49.

Once extracted for a subset, genomic DNA was divided evenly among several immunoSEQ plates. Produced via immunoSEQ multiplex PCR; TCRdb's table is partial and in-frame only. The data contain fewer than 650,000 clones, less than 80% of them singletons. The CDR3 has 16 amino acids. The V gene end was trimmed by 4 bases and the J gene end by 3 bases; junction bases not matched to a gene: 13. Germline CDR1 reads SGDLS; CDR2 reads YYNGEE. This sequence originates from a woman in her thirties or forties in good health. Some clones in this sample may be carry-over from other donors' samples. The gene calls are TRBV9 and TRBJ2-7; 7 positions match TRBD1. The material sequenced was PBMCs. CDR3 in DNA: TGTGCCAGCAGCATACAGACAGGGTTTAGTGTCTACGAGCAGTACTTC. Protein: CASSIQTGFSVYEQYF.